A selection of T cell receptor beta chains follows, all from one sample in a study of blood T cell repertoires in COVID-19. Measured with immunoSEQ multiplex PCR; TCRdb has only the in-frame clones, and not every one. The sample holds hundreds of thousands of clones; approximately 91% are singletons and the top ten take just over 8%. Sequenced input: PBMCs or T cells enriched from blood (not recorded which). These receptors all stem from a woman aged 55-70 years who had recovered from COVID-19. The CDR3 runs from the conserved cysteine through the conserved F or W. A D gene is named only where the DNA matches it firmly. Clone size appears in some rows only: once, few, many, or a class for an expanded clone.

.	.	TRBV7-2	TRBJ2-2	TGTGCCAGCAGCTTACAGGTTGAAGTCGGGGAGCTGTTTTTT	CASSLQVEVGELFF
TRBD2	.	TRBV10-3	TRBJ2-2	TGTGCCACCCGCGGGGGGGCGGACACCGGGGAGCTGTTTTTT	CATRGGADTGELFF
.	.	TRBV5-1	TRBJ2-4	TGCGCCAGCTATAAACGGGAGATCGGGGACATTCAGTACTTC	CASYKREIGDIQYF
.	many	TRBV9	TRBJ2-7	TGTGCCAGCAGCGTAGGAGGGTCATCCTACGAGCAGTACTTC	CASSVGGSSYEQYF
TRBD2	.	TRBV11-2	TRBJ2-1	TGTGCCAGCAGCTCCCGAGGGGCGGGGGGGCCGAATGAGCAGTTCTTC	CASSSRGAGGPNEQFF
TRBD1	.	TRBV11-2	TRBJ2-3	TGTGCCAGCAGCTTAGTTAGGGGGCTAACAGATACGCAGTATTTT	CASSLVRGLTDTQYF
.	.	TRBV7-2	TRBJ2-5	TGTGCCAGCAGCTTAGTGGGGGGGCGGGAGACCCAGTACTTC	CASSLVGGRETQYF
TRBD1	few	TRBV11-2	TRBJ1-5	TGTGCCAGCAGCTTACGAGGGGGCGAGGATCAGCCCCAGCATTTT	CASSLRGGEDQPQHF
TRBD1	.	TRBV27	TRBJ1-5	TGTGCCAGCAGTCCCGGGACAGGGGGCGCCAGCAATCAGCCCCAGCATTTT	CASSPGTGGASNQPQHF
.	.	TRBV6-5	TRBJ1-4	TGTGCCAGCGGCCAGGAGGGAACTAATGAAAAACTGTTTTTT	CASGQEGTNEKLFF
.	.	TRBV10-3	TRBJ1-6	TGTGCCATCAGTGAGTCTTGGACAGCGAATTCACCCCTCCACTTT	CAISESWTANSPLHF
.	.	TRBV6-1	TRBJ1-6	TGTGCCAGCAGTGAACCAGGGAATTCACCCCTCCACTTT	CASSEPGNSPLHF
TRBD1	once	TRBV28	TRBJ1-5	TGTGCCAGCAGTTTTCGACAGGGGAGTAGCAATCAGCCCCAGCATTTT	CASSFRQGSSNQPQHF
.	.	TRBV2	TRBJ1-2	TGTGCCAGCAAGGACAGTCTTGTTGCGGGCTACACCTTC	CASKDSLVAGYTF
TRBD1	.	TRBV28	TRBJ2-1	TGTGCCAGCAGACCCTCGACAGGGAGCTCCTACAATGAGCAGTTCTTC	CASRPSTGSSYNEQFF
.	.	TRBV4-1	TRBJ1-5	TGCGCCAGCAGCCAAGTCCAATCCGGACTGAATCAGCCCCAGCATTTT	CASSQVQSGLNQPQHF
TRBD1	.	TRBV3-1/TRBV3-2	TRBJ1-2	TGTGCCAGCAGCCAAAGAGACAGGGCGTATGGCTACACCTTC	CASSQRDRAYGYTF
TRBD1	.	TRBV7-2	TRBJ2-7	TGTGCCAGCAGCTCCCAGACAGGGAGCTCCTACGAGCAGTACTTC	CASSSQTGSSYEQYF
.	.	TRBV7-5	TRBJ2-3	TGTGCCAGAAGCTCTTACGGAACCGCAGGGGAAACCCTAGATACGCAGTATTTT	CARSSYGTAGETLDTQYF
.	.	TRBV5-5	TRBJ1-5	TGTGCCAGCAGCTACGGGACACACAATCAGCCCCAGCATTTT	CASSYGTHNQPQHF
TRBD2	.	TRBV10-1	TRBJ2-3	TGCGCCAGCAGCCCTAGCGGGGGACGCACAGATACGCAGTATTTT	CASSPSGGRTDTQYF
.	.	TRBV5-5	TRBJ2-3	TGTGCCAGCAGCTTGACCCTAGCGACTAGCACAGATACGCAGTATTTT	CASSLTLATSTDTQYF
TRBD2	.	TRBV11-3	TRBJ2-1	TGTGCCAGCAGCCCGGGGACTAGCGGTGGGGGTGAGCAGTTCTTC	CASSPGTSGGGEQFF
.	once	TRBV7-8	TRBJ2-2	TGTGCCAGCAGCCCACCGTGGGGGCGCCAAAGCACCGGGGAGCTGTTTTTT	CASSPPWGRQSTGELFF
TRBD1	.	TRBV2	TRBJ1-1	TGTGCCAGCAGACAGGGGGTCGTCACTGAAGCTTTCTTT	CASRQGVVTEAFF
.	.	TRBV28	TRBJ1-4	TGTGCCAGCAGTTTTGGTCAGGAGGTGCTGTTTTTT	CASSFGQEVLFF
TRBD1	.	TRBV2	TRBJ2-2	TGTGCCAGCACGACCATGGGGACAGGGAGTGCCGGGGAGCTGTTTTTT	CASTTMGTGSAGELFF
.	few	TRBV5-6	TRBJ1-2	TGTGCCAGCGACGAGAGACGGACTTATGGCTACACCTTC	CASDERRTYGYTF
.	.	TRBV29-1	TRBJ1-1	TGCAGCGTGTATAGAATACAGGGTGAAGCTTTCTTT	CSVYRIQGEAFF
.	.	TRBV24-1	TRBJ2-6	TGTGCCCCAGGGGATGGGGCCAACGTCCTGACTTTC	CAPGDGANVLTF
.	once	TRBV14	TRBJ1-6	TGTGCCAGCAGCCAAGGGACAGCATATAATTCACCCCTCCACTTT	CASSQGTAYNSPLHF
TRBD1	.	TRBV18	TRBJ2-2	TGTGCCAGCTCACCACAAATAGGGACAGGAGCGAACACCGGGGAGCTGTTTTTT	CASSPQIGTGANTGELFF
.	.	TRBV2	TRBJ1-1	TGTGCCAGCAGGGTGGGGGCCACTGAAGCTTTCTTT	CASRVGATEAFF
.	.	TRBV23-1	TRBJ2-4	TGCGCCAGCACCACCTTCGGGAAGGGAGCCAAAAACATTCAGTACTTC	CASTTFGKGAKNIQYF
TRBD1	.	TRBV10-3	TRBJ2-1	TGTGCCATCAAGAACCGGGACAGGGAAGATGAGCAGTTCTTC	CAIKNRDREDEQFF
TRBD1	.	TRBV7-9	TRBJ2-7	TGTGCCAGCAGTTCCGGGACAGGGGGTTTTTACGAGCAGTACTTC	CASSSGTGGFYEQYF